This entry is about one T cell receptor beta chain. Clones were read by immunoSEQ multiplex PCR, and TCRdb kept only the in-frame ones, dropping some. The sample shows about 40,000 clones, about 94% of them seen only once. This sample is part of a study of T cell changes during pregnancy in multiple sclerosis. The CDR3 loop spans 15 amino acids. V lost 3 bases, J lost 3 bases, and 8 bases stayed unmatched. From germline, CDR1 is LGHNA and CDR2 YSLEER. The chain combines TRBV4-3 with TRBJ2-7; TRBD2 matches at 7 bases. The origin of this receptor is a female donor with multiple sclerosis, enrolled in a pregnancy study. The sequencing used peripheral blood, collected in the third trimester of pregnancy. The DNA for the CDR3 is TGCGCCAGCAGCCAGTTTCTAGCGGAAGTCTACGAGCAGTACTTC. Its protein product is CASSQFLAEVYEQYF.